One and the same sample provided the 26 T cell receptor beta chains below, sequenced in a study of blood T cell repertoires in COVID-19. Here immunoSEQ multiplex PCR was the method, and the copy in TCRdb shows in-frame clones only, minus some. This table has 70,000 or so clones, about nine tenths appearing once. The sequenced material came from peripheral blood. These receptors were collected from a man between 65 and 85 years old with active or convalescent COVID-19.

The chain couples TRBV19 to TRBJ2-1; weak D call: TRBD2 (5 bases). The CDR3 is made up of 11 amino acids. Trimming left V 3 bases short and J 12 bases short, with 9 bases between. Germline-derived CDR1 and CDR2 are LNHDA and SQIVND (reference sequence). The CDR3 loop reads CASSISTRQFF. DNA of the CDR3: TGTGCCAGTAGTATCTCCACTAGGCAGTTCTTC.

A few counts support this clone. The V call is TRBV9, the J call TRBJ2-1; D unclear. Between the trimmed V and J ends, which lost 0 bases and 6 bases, there was a span of 7 bases. Germline CDR1 reads SGDLS; CDR2 reads YYNGEE. This CDR3 has 13 residues. For the CDR3, the DNA is TGTGCCAGCAGCGTAGCTATTGGCAATGAGCAGTTCTTC. It codes for CASSVAIGNEQFF.

V usage is TRBV7-9 and J usage is TRBJ1-3; possibly TRBD1 for D (6 bases). The CDR3 contains 15 residues. Per germline, CDR1 SEHNR and CDR2 FQNEAQ (reference sequence). V gave up 5 bases and J gave up 4 bases, with 15 bases separating them. Written as DNA, the CDR3 is TGTGCCAGCAGCATCCTCACAGGGTTAGGAAACACCATATATTTT. Amino acid sequence: CASSILTGLGNTIYF.

The chain employs TRBV15 and TRBJ1-5; D is unresolved. V was trimmed by 3 bases and J by 2 bases, leaving 17 bases between them. The CDR3 sequence is 17 residues long. CDR1 LNHNV and CDR2 YYDKDF come from the germline V gene (reference sequence). The CDR3 spells CATSSDRVGVGNQPQHF. The CDR3 DNA sequence: TGTGCCACCAGCAGCGATCGGGTTGGTGTTGGCAATCAGCCCCAGCATTTT.

The chain is built from TRBV7-4 and TRBJ2-7; D unresolved. This CDR3 contains 13 residues. Per germline, CDR1 SGHVT and CDR2 SQSDAQ. The germline V and J ends were trimmed by 3 bases and 6 bases, with 12 bases remaining between them. The CDR3 protein is CASSFFHPPEQYF. The CDR3 nucleotides are TGTGCCAGCAGCTTTTTTCATCCCCCCGAGCAGTACTTC. Full variable domain (rest looked up from reference TRBV7-4 and TRBJ2-7): GAGVSQSPRYKVAKRGRDVALRCDSISGHVTLYWYRQTLGQGSEVLTYSQSDAQRDKSGRPSGRFSAERPERSVSTLKIQRTEQGDSAVYLCASSFFHPPEQYFGPGTRLTVT.

The genes are TRBV3-1 (or the pseudogene TRBV3-2) and TRBJ2-5; 7 nucleotides match TRBD2. Germline CDR1 reads LGHDT; CDR2 reads YNNKEL (reference sequence). J lost 2 bases, V lost 0 bases, and 6 bases had no gene match. The CDR3 covers 16 residues. CDR3 amino acids: CASSQDWKRDQETQYF. For the CDR3, the DNA is TGTGCCAGCAGCCAAGATTGGAAGCGGGATCAAGAGACCCAGTACTTC.

The gene calls are TRBV7-2 and TRBJ2-1; 11 positions match TRBD2. V dropped 4 bases and J dropped 3; count of bases not matched to a gene: 5. CDR1 and CDR2 (germline): SGHTA, FQGNSA. This CDR3 spans 16 amino acids. The CDR3 DNA reads TGTGCCAGCAGCTCCCGGGGGACTAGCGGCTACAATGAGCAGTTCTTC. It is translated as CASSSRGTSGYNEQFF.

This clone came up a few times. The chain has TRBV5-1 and TRBJ2-2, with D tentatively TRBD2 (6 bases). V was clipped by 1 base and J by 9 bases, with 13 bases between them. CDR3 length: 14 residues. The germline gives CDR1 SGHRS, CDR2 YFSETQ. The CDR3 is CASSLYQGGRELFF. As DNA, the CDR3 is TGCGCCAGCAGCTTGTACCAGGGAGGCCGGGAGCTGTTTTTT.

The chain joins TRBV19 to TRBJ2-6; D not certain. Trimming pared 2 bases from V and 1 base from J, leaving 12 bases between. The CDR3 has 17 amino acids. Germline loops: CDR1 LNHDA, CDR2 SQIVND (reference sequence). The CDR3 reads CASSIPPRASGANVLTF. CDR3 DNA sequence: TGTGCCAGTAGTATACCCCCGAGAGCATCTGGGGCCAACGTCCTGACTTTC.

This clone appeared a single time. The J gene is TRBJ2-5, the V gene TRBV9; TRBD2 agrees at 11 bases. The CDR3 is 16 amino acids. CDR1 and CDR2 from the germline V gene are SGDLS and YYNGEE. The trim removed 0 bases at V and 5 bases at J, leaving 6 bases unmatched. DNA for the CDR3: TGTGCCAGCAGCGTAGACCTAGCGGGAGGAGGGGAGACCCAGTACTTC. Translated: CASSVDLAGGGETQYF.

The V and J genes are TRBV28 and TRBJ1-1, with 9 bases that match TRBD1. The germline V gene has CDR1 MDHEN and CDR2 SYDVKM. CDR3 size: 16 residues. V shed 4 bases and J 1 base; nucleotides not matched to a gene: 7. The CDR3 spells CASSSTRGQGNTEAFF. CDR3 DNA sequence: TGTGCCAGCAGTTCCACCCGGGGACAGGGGAACACTGAAGCTTTCTTT.

The V and J genes are TRBV5-1 and TRBJ2-5; D is ambiguous. Germline CDR1 is SGHRS and CDR2 is YFSETQ. CDR3 length equals 15 residues. Trimming stripped 0 bases from V and 3 bases from J, with 12 bases between. DNA of the CDR3: TGCGCCAGCAGCTTGGAGGTAGGCCGGGAAGAGACCCAGTACTTC. Translated: CASSLEVGREETQYF.

The V call is TRBV9, the J call TRBJ2-3; 8 positions match TRBD1. This CDR3 spans 15 amino acids. After removal of 0 bases from V and 4 bases from J, the junction contained 4 bases not matched to a gene. Germline assignment: CDR1 SGDLS and CDR2 YYNGEE. The CDR3 protein is CASSVVTGVADTQYF. In DNA, the CDR3 is TGTGCCAGCAGCGTAGTGACAGGGGTGGCAGATACGCAGTATTTT. Filled out from reference TRBV9 and TRBJ2-3, the complete variable domain reads DSGVTQTPKHLITATGQRVTLRCSPRSGDLSVYWYQQSLDQGLQFLIQYYNGEERAKGNILERFSAQQFPDLHSELNLSSLELGDSALYFCASSVVTGVADTQYFGPGTRLTVL.

CDR3 sequence reads: CASSSWTGRGAFF. The CDR3 nucleotides are TGTGCCAGCAGCTCCTGGACAGGGAGGGGAGCTTTCTTT. This chain joins TRBV7-9 and TRBJ1-1, with 8 bases lining up with TRBD1. CDR3 size: 13 residues. CDR1 and CDR2 from the germline V gene are SEHNR and FQNEAQ (reference sequence). V shed 4 bases and J 10 bases; nucleotides not matched to a gene: 8. Full variable domain (missing parts from reference TRBV7-9 and TRBJ1-1): DTGVSQNPRHKITKRGQNVTFRCDPISEHNRLYWYRQTLGQGPEFLTYFQNEAQLEKSRLLSDRFSAERPKGSFSTLEIQRTEQGDSAMYLCASSSWTGRGAFFGQGTRLTVV.

The rearrangement joins TRBV28 to TRBJ2-3; 8 nucleotides align to TRBD1. This CDR3 is 16 amino acids long. After removal of 5 bases from V and 2 bases from J, the junction contained 9 bases not matched to a gene. Germline lookup yields CDR1 MDHEN and CDR2 SYDVKM. The CDR3 is CASSRGTGPSTDTQYF. The CDR3 DNA reads as TGTGCCAGCAGTAGAGGGACAGGCCCCTCCACAGATACGCAGTATTTT.

This clone has a single count. The rearrangement uses TRBV10-1 and TRBJ2-5, with D uncertain. The V end was cut by 3 bases, the J end by 2 bases, with 10 bases between. This CDR3 contains 14 residues. In germline, CDR1 is WNHNN, CDR2 SYGVQD (reference sequence). CDR3: CASSDGDGQETQYF. The CDR3 DNA reads TGCGCCAGCAGTGATGGAGACGGACAAGAGACCCAGTACTTC.

The chain combines TRBV11-2 with TRBJ1-2; 7 nucleotides agree with TRBD1. CDR1 and CDR2 from the germline V gene are SGHAT and FQNNGV. CDR3 length equals 13 residues. With 3 bases clipped from V and 4 bases from J, the junction kept 2 bases outside the gene matches. The CDR3 loop reads CASSLRDSYGYTF. In nucleotides, the CDR3 is TGTGCCAGCAGCTTGAGGGACAGCTATGGCTACACCTTC. The full variable domain, its missing parts supplied by reference TRBV11-2 and TRBJ1-2, is EAGVAQSPRYKIIEKRQSVAFWCNPISGHATLYWYQQILGQGPKLLIQFQNNGVVDDSQLPKDRFSAERLKGVDSTLKIQPAKLEDSAVYLCASSLRDSYGYTFGSGTRLTVV.

This clone was seen a single time. In nucleotides, the CDR3 is TGTGCCAGCAGCCAAGCCACTAGCGGGGGTACAGATACGCAGTATTTT. Translating gives CASSQATSGGTDTQYF. The rearrangement joins TRBV3-1 (or the pseudogene TRBV3-2) to TRBJ2-3; 11 nucleotides match TRBD2. The V gene's germline CDR1 is LGHDT and CDR2 YNNKEL (reference sequence). Losses at the gene ends were 1 base for V and 3 bases for J; bases not matched to a gene: 3. The CDR3 has 16 residues.

The V call is TRBV6-5, the J call TRBJ2-1; 10 positions agree with TRBD2. The V segment lost 5 bases and the J segment 10 bases; nucleotides outside the gene matches: 8. In germline, CDR1 is MNHEY, CDR2 SVGAGI. The CDR3 extends over 14 amino acids. The CDR3 loop reads CASSPSGSPREQFF. Here the CDR3 DNA reads TGTGCCAGCAGTCCTAGCGGGAGCCCTCGGGAGCAGTTCTTC.

This rearrangement joins TRBV16 to TRBJ2-4; tentatively, D is TRBD1 (5 bases). The CDR3 contains 12 residues. CDR1 KGHSY and CDR2 FQNENV come from the germline V gene. Trimming pared 4 bases from V and 6 bases from J, leaving 7 bases between. CDR3 in amino acids: CASSPDRNIQYF. The CDR3 coding sequence is TGTGCCAGCAGCCCCGACAGAAACATTCAGTACTTC.

The chain links TRBV30 to TRBJ2-4, with 8 bases aligning to TRBD1. Per the germline V gene, CDR1 is GTSNPN and CDR2 is SVGIG (reference sequence). V trimming: 2 bases; J trimming: 6 bases; junction bases outside the gene matches: 3. The CDR3 loop spans 13 amino acids. The CDR3 sequence is CAWSTDRANIQYF. CDR3 bases: TGTGCCTGGAGTACGGACAGGGCAAACATTCAGTACTTC.

The chain employs TRBV7-9 and TRBJ2-7; D is undetermined. Germline V gene lookup returns CDR1 SEHNR and CDR2 FQNEAQ (reference sequence). CDR3 length equals 13 residues. V was trimmed by 1 base and J by 4 bases, leaving 8 bases between them. CDR3 in DNA: TGTGCCAGCAGCTTAGAAGCACTATACGAGCAGTACTTC. Residues: CASSLEALYEQYF.

V usage is TRBV5-1 and J usage is TRBJ2-3; D unclear. Per germline, CDR1 SGHRS and CDR2 YFSETQ. The CDR3 spans 15 residues. Trimming removed 1 base from V and 1 base from J, with 10 bases in between. CDR3 region: CASSLSVLGTDTQYF. The CDR3 nucleotides are TGCGCCAGCAGCTTGTCAGTCTTGGGCACAGATACGCAGTATTTT.

The chain combines TRBV5-5 with TRBJ2-7; 8 bases line up with TRBD1. The trim removed 0 bases at V and 3 bases at J, leaving 5 bases unmatched. Germline V gives CDR1 SGHKS, CDR2 YYEKEE (reference sequence). This CDR3 is built from 15 residues. For the CDR3, the DNA is TGTGCCAGCAGCTTGGCGGACAGGGTACTCTACGAGCAGTACTTC. Translating gives CASSLADRVLYEQYF.

This rearrangement joins TRBV5-4 to TRBJ2-7; 10 bases line up with TRBD2. After removal of 0 bases from V and 6 bases from J, the junction contained 9 bases not matched to a gene. This CDR3 comprises 16 residues. Germline V CDR1 and CDR2: SGHNT, YYREEE (reference sequence). The CDR3 nucleotides are TGTGCCAGCAGCTTGGGGCTAGCGGGAGTTCAAAGCGAGCAGTACTTC. Translating it yields CASSLGLAGVQSEQYF. Supplemented by reference TRBV5-4 and TRBJ2-7, the full variable domain reads ETGVTQSPTHLIKTRGQQVTLRCSSQSGHNTVSWYQQALGQGPQFIFQYYREEENGRGNFPPRFSGLQFPNYSSELNVNALELDDSALYLCASSLGLAGVQSEQYFGPGTRLTVT.

The chain uses TRBV4-3 and TRBJ1-2, with D unclear. Deletions cut 0 bases from V and 2 bases from J, with 10 bases between. This CDR3 has 15 residues. CDR1 and CDR2 from the germline V gene are LGHNA and YSLEER. CDR3 amino acids: CASSQDVVGNYGYTF. CDR3 coding DNA: TGCGCCAGCAGCCAAGATGTTGTCGGGAACTATGGCTACACCTTC.